A selection of T cell receptor beta chains follows, all from one sample in a study of blood T cell repertoires in COVID-19. TCRdb keeps only in-frame clones here, not all; method: immunoSEQ multiplex PCR. The data contain about 430,000 clones, roughly 90% of them singletons. Specimen: PBMCs or T cells enriched from blood (not recorded which). The source is a woman in her twenties or thirties with acute COVID-19. CDR3s include the opening cysteine and the closing phenylalanine or tryptophan. D genes are given only for firm matches. Clone size appears in some rows only: once, few, many, or a class for an expanded clone.

v_call: TRBV14
d_call: TRBD1
j_call: TRBJ1-6
clone_size: -
cdr3_aa: CASSQGQGASSPLHF
cdr3_nt: TGTGCCAGCAGCCAAGGACAGGGGGCATCTTCACCCCTCCACTTT

v_call: TRBV5-1
d_call: TRBD1
j_call: TRBJ1-5
clone_size: -
cdr3_aa: CASSPGTGPNQPQHF
cdr3_nt: TGCGCCAGCAGCCCAGGGACAGGGCCCAATCAGCCCCAGCATTTT

v_call: TRBV7-9
d_call: -
j_call: TRBJ2-5
clone_size: -
cdr3_aa: CASSLDFGLEKTQYF
cdr3_nt: TGTGCCAGCAGCTTAGACTTTGGACTTGAAAAGACCCAGTACTTC

v_call: TRBV6-2/TRBV6-3
d_call: -
j_call: TRBJ1-1
clone_size: -
cdr3_aa: CASSHQGRGPTEAFF
cdr3_nt: TGTGCCAGCAGTCACCAGGGCAGGGGACCCACTGAAGCTTTCTTT

v_call: TRBV2
d_call: -
j_call: TRBJ1-1
clone_size: -
cdr3_aa: CASITRDIGRTEAFF
cdr3_nt: TGTGCCAGCATTACCCGGGACATAGGTCGAACTGAAGCTTTCTTT

v_call: TRBV7-2
d_call: -
j_call: TRBJ2-7
clone_size: -
cdr3_aa: CASSLDRFYEQYF
cdr3_nt: TGTGCCAGCAGCCTAGACAGATTCTACGAGCAGTACTTC

v_call: TRBV24-1
d_call: TRBD2
j_call: TRBJ2-3
clone_size: once
cdr3_aa: CATSDFSSGGYTDTQYF
cdr3_nt: TGTGCCACCAGTGATTTTTCTAGCGGGGGCTACACAGATACGCAGTATTTT

v_call: TRBV11-3
d_call: -
j_call: TRBJ2-7
clone_size: -
cdr3_aa: CASSLDRVSADEQYF
cdr3_nt: TGTGCCAGCAGCTTAGATCGGGTCTCGGCGGACGAGCAGTACTTC

v_call: TRBV7-6
d_call: -
j_call: TRBJ1-3
clone_size: -
cdr3_aa: CASSLAVGGASPGNTIYF
cdr3_nt: TGTGCCAGCAGCTTAGCCGTTGGGGGGGCGAGTCCTGGAAACACCATATATTTT

v_call: TRBV9
d_call: TRBD1
j_call: TRBJ2-3
clone_size: few
cdr3_aa: CASSPGTGGNTDTQYF
cdr3_nt: TGTGCCAGCAGCCCTGGGACAGGGGGCAACACAGATACGCAGTATTTT

v_call: TRBV19
d_call: -
j_call: TRBJ2-7
clone_size: -
cdr3_aa: CASSRDNYYEQYF
cdr3_nt: TGTGCCAGTAGTCGGGACAATTACTACGAGCAGTACTTC

v_call: TRBV29-1
d_call: -
j_call: TRBJ2-7
clone_size: -
cdr3_aa: CSVVVQGRSYEQYF
cdr3_nt: TGCAGCGTTGTAGTACAGGGCCGCTCCTACGAGCAGTACTTC

v_call: TRBV10-1
d_call: -
j_call: TRBJ1-3
clone_size: few
cdr3_aa: CASTDRPGNTIYF
cdr3_nt: TGCGCCAGCACAGACAGGCCTGGAAACACCATATATTTT

v_call: TRBV7-9
d_call: TRBD1
j_call: TRBJ2-4
clone_size: -
cdr3_aa: CASSPRTGQAKNIQYF
cdr3_nt: TGTGCCAGCAGCCCAAGGACAGGGCAAGCCAAAAACATTCAGTACTTC

v_call: TRBV29-1
d_call: -
j_call: TRBJ2-2
clone_size: -
cdr3_aa: CSVATGPYAGELFF
cdr3_nt: TGCAGCGTTGCCACAGGGCCGTACGCCGGGGAGCTGTTTTTT

v_call: TRBV6-5
d_call: -
j_call: TRBJ1-3
clone_size: -
cdr3_aa: CASSYGAGPGNTIYF
cdr3_nt: TGTGCCAGCAGTTACGGGGCGGGACCTGGAAACACCATATATTTT

v_call: TRBV14
d_call: TRBD1
j_call: TRBJ2-3
clone_size: -
cdr3_aa: CASSLGDSYTQYF
cdr3_nt: TGTGCCAGCAGCCTGGGGGACAGTTATACGCAGTATTTT

v_call: TRBV11-1
d_call: TRBD2
j_call: TRBJ2-5
clone_size: -
cdr3_aa: CASRSASGGETQYF
cdr3_nt: TGTGCCAGCAGATCGGCGAGCGGGGGCGAGACCCAGTACTTC

v_call: TRBV18
d_call: -
j_call: TRBJ2-7
clone_size: -
cdr3_aa: CASSPPVRLDEQYF
cdr3_nt: TGTGCCAGCTCACCACCCGTTAGGCTAGACGAGCAGTACTTC

v_call: TRBV7-7
d_call: TRBD2
j_call: TRBJ2-3
clone_size: -
cdr3_aa: CASSSGARGDTDTQYF
cdr3_nt: TGTGCCAGCAGCTCGGGGGCGCGGGGGGACACAGATACGCAGTATTTT

v_call: TRBV7-6
d_call: TRBD1
j_call: TRBJ1-1
clone_size: once
cdr3_aa: CASSSSGEQGPMNTEAFF
cdr3_nt: TGTGCCAGCAGCTCTTCCGGAGAACAGGGGCCCATGAACACTGAAGCTTTCTTT

v_call: TRBV30
d_call: TRBD1
j_call: TRBJ1-2
clone_size: -
cdr3_aa: CAWSRGGERNYGYTF
cdr3_nt: TGTGCCTGGAGTCGAGGGGGCGAGAGGAACTATGGCTACACCTTC

v_call: TRBV9
d_call: -
j_call: TRBJ2-6
clone_size: -
cdr3_aa: CASSVGGSGANVLTF
cdr3_nt: TGTGCCAGCAGCGTAGGCGGCTCTGGGGCCAACGTCCTGACTTTC

v_call: TRBV4-1
d_call: -
j_call: TRBJ1-5
clone_size: -
cdr3_aa: CASSQLAGAGQPQHF
cdr3_nt: TGCGCCAGCAGCCAATTGGCGGGGGCAGGTCAGCCCCAGCATTTT

v_call: TRBV6-5
d_call: TRBD1
j_call: TRBJ2-4
clone_size: -
cdr3_aa: CASNTGERVQYF
cdr3_nt: TGTGCCAGTAATACAGGGGAACGGGTTCAGTACTTC

v_call: TRBV7-9
d_call: -
j_call: TRBJ1-6
clone_size: -
cdr3_aa: CASSLSQGRTTYNSPLHF
cdr3_nt: TGTGCCAGCAGCTTATCGCAGGGGAGAACGACCTATAATTCACCCCTCCACTTT

v_call: TRBV27
d_call: -
j_call: TRBJ1-1
clone_size: once
cdr3_aa: CASSLSPRPNTEAFF
cdr3_nt: TGTGCCAGCAGTTTATCGCCCAGGCCTAACACTGAAGCTTTCTTT

v_call: TRBV19
d_call: TRBD1
j_call: TRBJ1-4
clone_size: few
cdr3_aa: CASSKSTGGNEKLFF
cdr3_nt: TGTGCCAGTAGTAAATCGACAGGGGGGAATGAAAAACTGTTTTTT

v_call: TRBV5-6
d_call: TRBD2
j_call: TRBJ2-7
clone_size: -
cdr3_aa: CASSFGLVGSYEQYF
cdr3_nt: TGTGCCAGCAGCTTCGGACTAGTCGGTAGTTACGAGCAGTACTTC

v_call: TRBV29-1
d_call: TRBD1
j_call: TRBJ1-1
clone_size: few
cdr3_aa: CSGGQKNTEAFF
cdr3_nt: TGCAGCGGGGGACAGAAGAACACTGAAGCTTTCTTT

v_call: TRBV10-3
d_call: -
j_call: TRBJ2-7
clone_size: once
cdr3_aa: CAISGGVGPLEQYF
cdr3_nt: TGTGCCATCAGCGGCGGGGTGGGGCCTCTGGAGCAGTACTTC

v_call: TRBV29-1
d_call: -
j_call: TRBJ1-2
clone_size: -
cdr3_aa: CSVELGGYGYTF
cdr3_nt: TGCAGCGTTGAGCTGGGAGGGTATGGCTACACCTTC

v_call: TRBV6-4
d_call: TRBD1
j_call: TRBJ2-7
clone_size: -
cdr3_aa: CASSDSRKTKGQLIYEQYF
cdr3_nt: TGTGCCAGCAGTGACTCGCGAAAAACGAAGGGACAGCTCATCTACGAGCAGTACTTC

v_call: TRBV7-9
d_call: -
j_call: TRBJ2-7
clone_size: -
cdr3_aa: CASSPNYRYEQYF
cdr3_nt: TGTGCCAGCAGCCCGAACTATCGCTACGAGCAGTACTTC

v_call: TRBV7-2
d_call: TRBD2
j_call: TRBJ2-7
clone_size: once
cdr3_aa: CASSLGLATFSYEQYF
cdr3_nt: TGTGCCAGCAGCTTGGGACTAGCAACATTCTCCTACGAGCAGTACTTC

v_call: TRBV27
d_call: TRBD1
j_call: TRBJ1-1
clone_size: -
cdr3_aa: CASQTGRNTEAFF
cdr3_nt: TGTGCCAGTCAGACAGGGAGGAACACTGAAGCTTTCTTT

v_call: TRBV3-1/TRBV3-2
d_call: TRBD2
j_call: TRBJ2-1
clone_size: -
cdr3_aa: CASTLPVAAGGGTEQFF
cdr3_nt: TGTGCCAGCACCCTGCCAGTAGCAGCGGGGGGTGGGACTGAGCAGTTCTTC

v_call: TRBV5-1
d_call: TRBD1
j_call: TRBJ1-1
clone_size: few
cdr3_aa: CASSQLTGGNTEAFF
cdr3_nt: TGCGCCAGCAGCCAATTGACAGGGGGGAACACTGAAGCTTTCTTT

v_call: TRBV7-2
d_call: TRBD2
j_call: TRBJ2-3
clone_size: -
cdr3_aa: CASSPRLAGRTDTQYF
cdr3_nt: TGTGCCAGCAGCCCAAGACTAGCGGGGAGGACAGATACGCAGTATTTT

v_call: TRBV18
d_call: TRBD1
j_call: TRBJ1-1
clone_size: -
cdr3_aa: CASSPREDRMNTEAFF
cdr3_nt: TGTGCCAGCTCACCAAGGGAGGACAGGATGAACACTGAAGCTTTCTTT

v_call: TRBV3-1/TRBV3-2
d_call: -
j_call: TRBJ2-7
clone_size: -
cdr3_aa: CASSQVGALVEQYF
cdr3_nt: TGTGCCAGCAGCCAAGTTGGAGCCTTGGTTGAGCAGTACTTC